This TCR beta chain was captured in a study of blood T cell repertoires in COVID-19. Study in general: Samples taken during acute and convalescent COVID-19 were collected in the United States, Italy and Spain.

Trimming removed 3 bases at V and 4 bases at J, with 7 bases between. The CDR3 is 14 amino acids. CDR1 is MNHEY and CDR2 is SMNVEV in the germline V gene (reference sequence). Measured with immunoSEQ multiplex PCR; TCRdb has only the in-frame clones, and not every one. The data hold 100,000 to 150,000 clones, with about 81% observed a single time. The clonotype was recovered from a woman of 80 years or more with acute or convalescent COVID-19. The rearrangement joins TRBV27 to TRBJ1-6; tentative D call: TRBD1 (5 bases). Sequenced: peripheral blood. CDR3 nucleotides: TGTGCCAGCAGTTTCCGACAGTATAATTCACCCCTCCACTTT. Translating it yields CASSFRQYNSPLHF.